This entry lists 21 T cell receptor beta chains sequenced from one sample in a study of blood T cells in healthy people across ages. Combining a sample-barcoded 5' primer with a J-beta primer mix, a second PCR ran for 7 to 11 cycles. TCRdb ran MiXCR on the 5' RACE reads and lists one entry per CDR3 protein. The sample shows about 1.8 million distinct CDR3 sequences, around half of them seen only once. The sequenced sample consisted of blood. The receptors stem from a woman aged 40 to 50 in good health.

There are a few counts of this clonotype. This chain connects TRBV3-1 to TRBJ2-7; 9 nucleotides agree with TRBD1. The CDR3 is 16 residues long. Germline CDR1 reads LGHDT; CDR2 reads YNNKEL (reference sequence). V shed 1 base, J shed 3 bases, and the junction held 7 bases outside the gene matches. The CDR3 loop reads CASSQARGTGNYEQYF. Here the CDR3 DNA reads TGTGCCAGCAGCCAAGCCCGAGGGACAGGGAACTACGAGCAGTACTTC.

The rearrangement joins TRBV11-2 to TRBJ2-7; D gene uncertain. CDR1 is SGHAT, CDR2 FQNNGV, per germline. This CDR3 spans 16 amino acids. The V end lost 0 bases, the J end lost 4 bases, and 16 bases lay between the germline ends. In nucleotides, the CDR3 is TGTGCCAGCAGCTTAGATTTGGCGGAACGGGTTTACGAGCAGTACTTC. Translating it yields CASSLDLAERVYEQYF.

The rearrangement joins TRBV6-4 to TRBJ2-3; TRBD2 is a possible D gene (6 bases). This CDR3 comprises 15 residues. Deletions cut 3 bases from V and 1 base from J, with 11 bases between. CDR1 and CDR2 from the germline V gene are MRHNA and SNTAGT. The DNA for the CDR3 is TGTGCCAGCAGTGAGAGCTCTAGCGGCACAGATACGCAGTATTTT. It codes for CASSESSSGTDTQYF.

The rearrangement links TRBV7-2 to TRBJ2-2, with 10 bases that match TRBD2. CDR1 and CDR2 from the germline V gene are SGHTA and FQGNSA. This CDR3 comprises 16 residues. The J segment lost 2 bases and the V segment lost 3 bases, leaving 3 bases of the junction unmatched. CDR3 bases: TGTGCCAGCAGCTTTAGCGGGGGGCCTAACACCGGGGAGCTGTTTTTT. Encoded protein: CASSFSGGPNTGELFF.

This chain joins TRBV12-3 or TRBV12-4 and TRBJ2-7; 9 bases are a match to TRBD1. The CDR3 has 18 residues. J gave up 4 bases and V 5 bases, and 18 bases lay outside the gene matches. The DNA of the CDR3 is TGTGCCAGCAGTACCTGTACGGGGACAGGGAATAAGGCTTACGAGCAGTACTTC. Amino acids: CASSTCTGTGNKAYEQYF.

The chain joins TRBV25-1 to TRBJ2-5; TRBD1 might be the D (6 bases). Germline V lookup: CDR1 MGHDK, CDR2 SYGVNS. The CDR3 runs to 14 residues. V lost 6 bases and J 11 bases, leaving 22 bases between the germline ends. As DNA, the CDR3 is TGTGCCAGCAGGGACAGCCTATCCTACAATGAGCAGTACTTC. Translating gives CASRDSLSYNEQYF.

This rearrangement joins TRBV6-5 to TRBJ2-1; the match to TRBD1 covers 11 bases. CDR1 is MNHEY and CDR2 is SVGAGI in the germline V gene. This CDR3 spans 16 amino acids. J was trimmed by 4 bases and V by 7 bases; bases with no gene match: 9. The CDR3 spells CASMITGTGGYNEQFF. CDR3 DNA: TGTGCCAGCATGATAACCGGGACAGGGGGGTACAATGAGCAGTTCTTC.

This rearrangement joins TRBV29-1 to TRBJ2-3; weak D call: TRBD1 (6 bases). This CDR3 comprises 14 residues. Looked up from germline, CDR1 is SQVTM and CDR2 is ANQGSEA. V was cut by 3 bases and J by 5 bases, with 15 bases left in between. CDR3 loop: CSVDRTTRGDTQYF. DNA for the CDR3: TGCAGCGTTGACAGGACCACCAGGGGAGATACGCAGTATTTT.

The V and J genes are TRBV7-9 and TRBJ2-5; perhaps TRBD2 as D (6 bases). Germline loops: CDR1 SEHNR, CDR2 FQNEAQ (reference sequence). V lost 4 bases to trimming and J lost 2 bases, with 14 bases between them. The CDR3 loop spans 15 amino acids. CDR3 sequence (DNA): TGTGCCAGCAGCTACCCCGGGACTTTACAAGAGACCCAGTACTTC. It codes for CASSYPGTLQETQYF.

This clonotype has only a few counts. V and J are TRBV7-2 and TRBJ2-7; the match to TRBD1 covers 11 bases. The J segment lost 2 bases and the V segment lost 6 bases, leaving 9 bases of the junction unmatched. This CDR3 comprises 16 residues. Germline V lookup: CDR1 SGHTA, CDR2 FQGNSA. CDR3 sequence: CASSPDGTGGTYEQYF. In nucleotides, the CDR3 is TGTGCCAGCAGTCCAGACGGGACAGGGGGTACCTACGAGCAGTACTTC.

This clonotype was detected once. V gene TRBV4-1 combines with J gene TRBJ2-1; 10 nucleotides agree with TRBD1. The CDR3 runs to 18 residues. Trimming cost V 2 bases and J 6 bases; bases outside gene matches: 13. Germline lookup yields CDR1 MGHRA and CDR2 YSYEKL. The CDR3 DNA reads TGCGCCAGCAGCCAAAGCCCCGGGACAGGGGTGAGGGGCAATGAGCAGTTCTTC. Protein sequence: CASSQSPGTGVRGNEQFF.

This chain joins TRBV9 and TRBJ2-1; 15 bases map to TRBD2. V lost 5 bases and J lost 5; bases outside the gene matches: 8. The CDR3 sequence is 17 residues long. Germline CDR1 and CDR2: SGDLS and YYNGEE. CDR3 DNA sequence: TGTGCCAGCAGGCGGGGACTAGCGGGGGGCGGGAACAATGAGCAGTTCTTC. It is translated as CASRRGLAGGGNNEQFF.

V gene TRBV28 combines with J gene TRBJ2-7; the match to TRBD1 covers 8 bases. This CDR3 comprises 14 residues. With V trimmed by 10 bases and J by 6 bases, 14 bases remained unmatched. Germline lookup yields CDR1 MDHEN and CDR2 SYDVKM. CDR3 region: CANRPRTGLTEQYF. CDR3 in DNA: TGTGCCAACAGACCGAGGACAGGGCTTACCGAGCAGTACTTC. Complete variable domain (other parts from reference TRBV28 and TRBJ2-7): DVKVTQSSRYLVKRTGEKVFLECVQDMDHENMFWYRQDPGLGLRLIYFSYDVKMKEKGDIPEGYSVSREKKERFSLILESASTNQTSMYLCANRPRTGLTEQYFGPGTRLTVT.

The gene calls are TRBV29-1 and TRBJ2-4, with 7 nucleotides matching TRBD1. This CDR3 has 15 residues. Germline-derived CDR1 and CDR2 are SQVTM and ANQGSEA. Unmatched junction bases numbered 11, after V lost 7 bases and J lost 2 bases. The CDR3 DNA reads TGCAGCGGAACAGGGGCCCGGGGATCCAAAAACATTCAGTACTTC. This translates into CSGTGARGSKNIQYF.

V is TRBV6-6 and J is TRBJ1-2, with 8 nucleotides matching TRBD1. In germline, CDR1 is MNHNY, CDR2 SVGAGI (reference sequence). The CDR3 runs 14 residues. The V and J ends lost 4 bases and 4 bases, in that order; junction bases with no gene match: 5. The CDR3 coding sequence is TGTGCCAGCAGTTCTACGGGACAGGCCTATGGCTACACCTTC. This sequence encodes CASSSTGQAYGYTF.

V is TRBV12-3 or TRBV12-4 and J is TRBJ2-6; D might be TRBD1 (6 bases). This CDR3 has 16 amino acids. V lost 6 bases and J lost 3, with 15 bases in between. CDR3 residues: CASSPHTGLGANVLTF. The CDR3 DNA sequence: TGTGCCAGCAGCCCCCACACAGGGCTTGGGGCCAACGTCCTGACTTTC.

The chain combines TRBV10-3 with TRBJ2-3; 9 bases line up with TRBD2. After removal of 4 bases from V and 6 bases from J, the junction contained 11 bases not matched to a gene. This CDR3 is 16 amino acids long. CDR1 is ENHRY and CDR2 is SYGVKD in the germline V gene. The CDR3 protein is CAISVGSGGPSDTQYF. In DNA, the CDR3 is TGTGCCATCAGTGTGGGTAGCGGGGGCCCTTCGGATACGCAGTATTTT.

V gene TRBV24-1 combines with J gene TRBJ2-4; TRBD1 aligns across 8 bases. The last part of the DNA fits TRBJ2-5 better; the J call may be wrong. Germline CDR1 is KGHDR and CDR2 is SFDVKD. This CDR3 has 15 residues. CDR3 DNA sequence: TGTGCCACCAGTGAGTCAGGGGGCCTACAAGAGACCCAGTACTTC. Encoded protein: CATSESGGLQETQYF.

This chain connects TRBV5-8 to TRBJ2-1; 9 bases agree with TRBD1. The V gene end was trimmed by 3 bases and the J gene end by 7 bases; junction bases not matched to a gene: 8. Germline V gene sequence: CDR1 SGHTS, CDR2 YDEGEE. The CDR3 loop spans 15 amino acids. The DNA for the CDR3 is TGTGCCAGCAGCTACAGGGGGCGAAGGGTGAATGAGCAGTTCTTC. It is translated as CASSYRGRRVNEQFF. The whole variable domain, filled in from reference TRBV5-8 and TRBJ2-1, reads EAGVTQSPTHLIKTRGQQATLRCSPISGHTSVYWYQQALGLGLQFLLWYDEGEERNRGNFPPRFSGRQFPNYSSELNVNALELEDSALYLCASSYRGRRVNEQFFGPGTRLTVL.

The genes are TRBV5-6 and TRBJ2-3; D may match TRBD1 or TRBD2 (5 bases each). CDR1 and CDR2 (germline): SGHDT, YYEEEE. V shed 4 bases and J shed 0 bases, with 15 bases lying between them. The CDR3 is 16 residues long. CDR3 bases: TGTGCCAGCAGCGGGACCCAGGACGGTAGCACAGATACGCAGTATTTT. As protein: CASSGTQDGSTDTQYF.

This clonotype was observed a handful of times. The chain has TRBV20-1 and TRBJ2-1; 9 bases are shared with TRBD1. The CDR3 sequence is 14 residues long. V lost 5 bases and J lost 6; bases outside the gene matches: 8. CDR1 and CDR2 from the germline V gene are DFQATT and SNEGSKA (reference sequence). CDR3 nucleotide sequence: TGCAGTGCTTTACGACAGGGGGTAGGCAATGAGCAGTTCTTC. It encodes CSALRQGVGNEQFF.